The clone carrying this T cell receptor (beta chain) was counted a few times. Its antigen is still unknown. This record belongs to a study of T cells after yellow fever vaccination. Across the study: SMART-Seq v4 Ultra Low Input served to prepare low-cell-number fractions. Study outcomes and limitations: Peaking on day 5 versus 15, the secondary response was faster but weaker. Most primary-vaccination clones reappeared after the booster (more than 95% CD4, around 88% CD8).

Template-switching 5'RACE yielded the TCR cDNA; a universal primer site and UMIs were added in the process. One entry per CDR3 protein, called by TCRdb with MiXCR from the 5' RACE reads. The table shows 450,000 to 650,000 distinct CDR3 sequences, with roughly 13% occurring only once. V trimming: 6 bases; J trimming: 8 bases; junction bases outside the gene matches: 4. CDR1 and CDR2 from the germline V gene are MNHEY and SMNVEV (reference sequence). The CDR3 has 12 residues. This TCR was sampled from a young man who received the YFV17D yellow fever vaccine. Sequencing used PBMCs, obtained on the day of the yellow fever booster vaccination. V is TRBV27 and J is TRBJ1-2, with 9 bases that match TRBD1. The DNA of the CDR3 is TGTGCCAGCAGGACAGGGGGGAAAGGCTACACCTTC. Protein product: CASRTGGKGYTF.